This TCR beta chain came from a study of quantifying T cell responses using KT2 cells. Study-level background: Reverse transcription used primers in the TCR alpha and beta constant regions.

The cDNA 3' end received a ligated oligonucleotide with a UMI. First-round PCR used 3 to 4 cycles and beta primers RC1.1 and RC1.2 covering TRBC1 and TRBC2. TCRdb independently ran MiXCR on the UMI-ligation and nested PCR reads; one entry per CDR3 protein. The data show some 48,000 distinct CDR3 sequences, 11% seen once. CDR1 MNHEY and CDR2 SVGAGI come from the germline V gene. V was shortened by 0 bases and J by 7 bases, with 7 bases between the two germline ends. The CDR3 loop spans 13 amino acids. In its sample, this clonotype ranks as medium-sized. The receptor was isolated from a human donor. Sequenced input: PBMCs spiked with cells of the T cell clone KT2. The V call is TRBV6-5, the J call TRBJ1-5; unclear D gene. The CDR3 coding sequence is TGTGCCAGCAGTTACTCCAATGGCCAGCCCCAGCATTTT. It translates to CASSYSNGQPQHF.